This is a list of T cell receptor beta chains from one sample in a study of blood T cells in healthy people across ages. TCRdb reprocessed the 5' RACE reads via MiXCR and lists one record per CDR3 protein. The sample holds around 690,000 distinct CDR3 sequences, about 54% seen once. The sample taken for sequencing was blood. All receptors come from a man between 60 and 75 years old in good health. Both conserved end residues are trimmed from each CDR3. Rows give clone size only sometimes, using once, few, many, or a class for an expanded clone.

clone size	V gene	J gene	CDR3 protein
-	TRBV28	TRBJ1-2	ASSLATTNLYGYT
-	TRBV20-1	TRBJ2-7	SAPVIRQGGAPYEQY
-	TRBV20-1	TRBJ2-1	SARPGQAYNEQF
-	TRBV9	-	ASSVGPFGQGYEQY
-	TRBV20-1	TRBJ2-3	SAPRTLAGAHTDTQY
-	TRBV5-5	TRBJ2-1	ASSPTGQGHNEQF
-	TRBV7-2	TRBJ2-1	ASSLWRGPTPEQF
-	TRBV7-2	-	ASSLGRTNYEQY
-	TRBV5-4	TRBJ2-1	ASSFGAGGLNEQF
-	TRBV7-9	TRBJ2-1	ASSGWTSGWSYNEQF
-	TRBV6-4	TRBJ2-5	ASTGVRMNSQETQY
few	TRBV29-1	TRBJ2-3	SASQSSTDTQY
-	TRBV6-5	TRBJ2-5	ASNPGGGWKTQY
-	TRBV20-1	TRBJ1-2	SARPGTGSYGYT
-	TRBV18	TRBJ2-7	ASSPVLAGAYEQY
many	TRBV11-2	TRBJ2-4	ASSLGGGLAKNIQY
few	TRBV6-2/TRBV6-3	TRBJ2-7	ASSRGGQDKQY
-	TRBV6-7	TRBJ2-5	ASSSRKWTVSETQY
-	TRBV5-1	TRBJ2-2	ASSLVGLAGGRTGELF
once	TRBV4-2	TRBJ1-2	ASSQETGANYGYT
-	TRBV7-8	TRBJ2-3	ASGWGDSSTDTQY
few	TRBV7-2	TRBJ2-1	ASSLYAGTGPWEQF
few	TRBV4-2	TRBJ1-1	ASSKVGQGNTEAF
few	TRBV6-5	TRBJ2-5	ASSYSYLGSIGETQY
-	TRBV7-6	TRBJ1-4	ASSYRGQGNEKLF
many	TRBV20-1	TRBJ2-5	SASGTLQETQY
few	TRBV6-6	TRBJ2-5	ASSPLAGVGETQY
-	TRBV12-3/TRBV12-4	TRBJ2-5	ASSQGLAGSEQY
-	TRBV28	TRBJ2-4	ASTSSGTVAYGQY
-	TRBV9	TRBJ1-2	ASSIQGPYGYT
-	TRBV10-3	TRBJ1-1	AISEIPAGANTEAF
few	TRBV2	TRBJ2-1	ASSEVGGSEQF
-	TRBV3-1	TRBJ1-1	ASSQGQYTEAF
-	TRBV5-5	TRBJ2-7	ASSLGGPGFKQY
-	TRBV4-2	TRBJ2-1	AGSHRTSGGDGEQF
-	TRBV11-2	TRBJ1-1	ASKPQRGKGTEAF
-	TRBV11-2	TRBJ2-4	ASSSGGQTKNIQY
once	TRBV5-1	TRBJ1-4	ASSMTGDPTNEKLF
-	TRBV10-3	TRBJ2-3	AISESGTGGSDTQY
-	TRBV5-6	TRBJ1-2	ASSLAATGGLEGYT
-	TRBV5-1	TRBJ2-5	ASSKEPTSGLYNEQY
few	TRBV28	TRBJ1-1	ASRTGQGAYEAF
-	TRBV12-3/TRBV12-4	TRBJ1-5	ASTVGSDNRAQH
-	TRBV5-1	-	ASSLKDRGYGEQY
few	TRBV12-3/TRBV12-4	TRBJ1-2	ASSVTQGAGGYT
-	TRBV21-1	TRBJ2-7	ASSKTSGGPYEQY
-	TRBV20-1	TRBJ2-5	SARNSGGKETQY
-	TRBV6-5	TRBJ2-5	ASSYRWPGSQETQY